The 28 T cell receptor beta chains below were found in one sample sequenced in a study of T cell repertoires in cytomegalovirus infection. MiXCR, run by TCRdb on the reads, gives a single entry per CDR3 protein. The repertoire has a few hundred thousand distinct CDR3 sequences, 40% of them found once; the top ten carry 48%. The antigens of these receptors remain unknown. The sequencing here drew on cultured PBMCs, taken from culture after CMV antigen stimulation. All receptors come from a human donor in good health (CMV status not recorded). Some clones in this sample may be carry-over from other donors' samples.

The CDR3 nucleotides are TGTGCCAGCAGCCTGGTCGGGCAAAAAGGAGAGACCCAGTACTTC. Translation gives CASSLVGQKGETQYF. The chain carries TRBV7-8 and TRBJ2-5; no reliable D call. The CDR3 covers 15 residues. V gave up 5 bases and J gave up 4 bases, with 17 bases separating them. CDR1 and CDR2 from the germline V gene are SGHVS and FQNEAQ.

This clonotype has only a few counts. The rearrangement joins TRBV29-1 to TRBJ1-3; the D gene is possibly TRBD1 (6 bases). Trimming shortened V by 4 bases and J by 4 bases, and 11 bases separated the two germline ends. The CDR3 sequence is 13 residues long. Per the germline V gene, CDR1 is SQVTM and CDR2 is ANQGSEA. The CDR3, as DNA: TGCAGCGTTGTGGGGACACAAGGAAACACCATATATTTT. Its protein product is CSVVGTQGNTIYF.

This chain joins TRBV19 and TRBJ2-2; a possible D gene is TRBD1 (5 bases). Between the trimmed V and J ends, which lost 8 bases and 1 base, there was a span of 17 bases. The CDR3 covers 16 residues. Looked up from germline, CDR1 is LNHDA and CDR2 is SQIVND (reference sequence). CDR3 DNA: TGTGCCAGTTTCAGGGCCGTTGTGAGGAACACCGGGGAGCTGTTTTTT. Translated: CASFRAVVRNTGELFF.

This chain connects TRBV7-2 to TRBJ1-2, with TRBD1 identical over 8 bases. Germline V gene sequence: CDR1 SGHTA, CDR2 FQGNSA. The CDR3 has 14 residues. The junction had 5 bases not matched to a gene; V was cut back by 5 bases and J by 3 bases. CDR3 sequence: CASSTAGGDYGYTF. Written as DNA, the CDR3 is TGTGCCAGCAGCACGGCAGGGGGCGACTATGGCTACACCTTC. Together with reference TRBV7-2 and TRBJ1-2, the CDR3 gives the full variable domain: GAGVSQSPSNKVTEKGKDVELRCDPISGHTALYWYRQSLGQGLEFLIYFQGNSAPDKSGLPSDRFSAERTGGSVSTLTIQRTQQEDSAVYLCASSTAGGDYGYTFGSGTRLTVV.

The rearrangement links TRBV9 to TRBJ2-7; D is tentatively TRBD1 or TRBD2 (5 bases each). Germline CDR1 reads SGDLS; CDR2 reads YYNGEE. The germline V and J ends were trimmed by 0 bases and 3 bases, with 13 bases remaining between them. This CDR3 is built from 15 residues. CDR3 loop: CASSVGAGADYEQYF. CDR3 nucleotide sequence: TGTGCCAGCAGCGTAGGCGCCGGGGCCGACTACGAGCAGTACTTC.

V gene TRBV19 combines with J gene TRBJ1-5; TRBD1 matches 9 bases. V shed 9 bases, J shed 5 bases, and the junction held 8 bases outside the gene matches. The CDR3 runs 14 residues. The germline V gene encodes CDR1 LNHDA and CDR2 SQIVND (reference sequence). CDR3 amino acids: CASRGQGPDQPQHF. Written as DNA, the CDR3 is TGTGCCAGCCGAGGACAGGGGCCAGATCAGCCCCAGCATTTT.

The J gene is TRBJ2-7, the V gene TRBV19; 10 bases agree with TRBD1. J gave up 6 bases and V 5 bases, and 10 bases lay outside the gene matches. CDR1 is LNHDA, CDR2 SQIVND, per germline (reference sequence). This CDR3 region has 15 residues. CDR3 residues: CASSPPRDRGPEQYF. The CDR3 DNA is TGTGCCAGTAGTCCACCCCGGGACAGGGGACCCGAGCAGTACTTC.

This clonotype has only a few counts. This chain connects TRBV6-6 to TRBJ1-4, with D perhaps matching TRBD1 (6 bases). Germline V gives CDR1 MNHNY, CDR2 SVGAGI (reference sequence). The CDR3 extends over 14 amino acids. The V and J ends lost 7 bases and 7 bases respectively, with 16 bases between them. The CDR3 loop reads CASTEPGASEKLFF. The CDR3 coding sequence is TGTGCCAGCACTGAGCCAGGGGCGTCTGAAAAACTGTTTTTT.

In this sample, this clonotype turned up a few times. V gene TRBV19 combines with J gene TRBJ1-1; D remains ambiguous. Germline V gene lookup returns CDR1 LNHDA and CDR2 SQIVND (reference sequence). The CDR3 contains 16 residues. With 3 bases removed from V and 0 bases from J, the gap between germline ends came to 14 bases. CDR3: CASSMAAQRLNTEAFF. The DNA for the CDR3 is TGTGCCAGTAGTATGGCGGCCCAGAGATTGAACACTGAAGCTTTCTTT.

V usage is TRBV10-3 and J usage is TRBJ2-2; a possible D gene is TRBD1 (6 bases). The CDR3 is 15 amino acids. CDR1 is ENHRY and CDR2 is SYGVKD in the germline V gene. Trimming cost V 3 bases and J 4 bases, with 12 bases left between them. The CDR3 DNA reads TGTGCCATCAGTGAAAGCCAGGGGACCACCGGGGAGCTGTTTTTT. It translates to CAISESQGTTGELFF.

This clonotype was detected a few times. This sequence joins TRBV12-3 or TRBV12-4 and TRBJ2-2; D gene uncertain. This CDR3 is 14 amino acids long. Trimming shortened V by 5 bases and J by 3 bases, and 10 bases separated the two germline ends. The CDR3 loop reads CASSAQVDTGELFF. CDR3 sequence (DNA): TGTGCCAGCAGTGCCCAGGTTGACACCGGGGAGCTGTTTTTT.

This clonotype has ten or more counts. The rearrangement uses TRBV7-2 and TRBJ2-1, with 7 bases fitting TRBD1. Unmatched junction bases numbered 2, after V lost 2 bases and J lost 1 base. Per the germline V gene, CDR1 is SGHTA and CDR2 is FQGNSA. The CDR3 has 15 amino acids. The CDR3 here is CASSLRDSSYNEQFF. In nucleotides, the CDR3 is TGTGCCAGCAGCTTAAGGGACAGTTCCTACAATGAGCAGTTCTTC.

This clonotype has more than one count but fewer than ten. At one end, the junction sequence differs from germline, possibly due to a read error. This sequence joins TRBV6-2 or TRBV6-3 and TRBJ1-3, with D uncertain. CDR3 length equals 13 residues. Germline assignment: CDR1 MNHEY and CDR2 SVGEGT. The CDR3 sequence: CAGRRSSGNTIYF. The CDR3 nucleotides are TGTGCCGGCAGACGTTCCTCTGGAAACACCATATATTTT.

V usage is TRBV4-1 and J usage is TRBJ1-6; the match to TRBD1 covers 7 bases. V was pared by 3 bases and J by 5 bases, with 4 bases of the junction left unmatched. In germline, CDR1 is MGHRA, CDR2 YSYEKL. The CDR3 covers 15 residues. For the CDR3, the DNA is TGCGCCAGCAGCCAGATAGACAGGGATAATTCACCCCTCCACTTT. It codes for CASSQIDRDNSPLHF.

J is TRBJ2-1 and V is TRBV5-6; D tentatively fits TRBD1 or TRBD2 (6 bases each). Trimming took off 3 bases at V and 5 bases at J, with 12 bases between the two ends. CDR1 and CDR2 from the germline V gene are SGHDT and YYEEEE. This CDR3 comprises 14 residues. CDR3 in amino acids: CASSWWGANNEQFF. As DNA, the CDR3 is TGTGCCAGCAGCTGGTGGGGGGCGAACAATGAGCAGTTCTTC.

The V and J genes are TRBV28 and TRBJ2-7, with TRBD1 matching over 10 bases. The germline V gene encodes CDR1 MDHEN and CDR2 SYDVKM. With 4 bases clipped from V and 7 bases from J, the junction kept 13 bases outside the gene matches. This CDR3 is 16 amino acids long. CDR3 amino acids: CASSYQWGTGEGEQYF. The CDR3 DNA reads TGTGCCAGCAGTTATCAATGGGGGACAGGGGAAGGGGAGCAGTACTTC.

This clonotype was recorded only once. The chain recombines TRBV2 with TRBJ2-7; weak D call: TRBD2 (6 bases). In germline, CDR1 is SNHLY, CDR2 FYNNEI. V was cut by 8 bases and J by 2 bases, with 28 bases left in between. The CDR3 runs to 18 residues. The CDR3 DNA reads TGTGCCAGCCCCCAACTCCGGGACTTCTCACGATGCACCTACGAGCAGTACTTC. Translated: CASPQLRDFSRCTYEQYF.

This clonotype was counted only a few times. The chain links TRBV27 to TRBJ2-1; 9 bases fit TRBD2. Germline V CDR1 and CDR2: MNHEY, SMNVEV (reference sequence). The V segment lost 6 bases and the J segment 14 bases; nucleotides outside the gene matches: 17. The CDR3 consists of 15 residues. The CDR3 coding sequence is TGTGCCAGCAGCCCGCGGGGGGGCCGGTCCCGATTGGAGTTCTTC. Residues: CASSPRGGRSRLEFF.

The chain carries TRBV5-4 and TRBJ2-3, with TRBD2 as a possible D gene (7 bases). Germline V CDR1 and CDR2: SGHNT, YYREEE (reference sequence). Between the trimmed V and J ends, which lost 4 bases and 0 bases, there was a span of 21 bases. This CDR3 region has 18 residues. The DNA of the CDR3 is TGTGCCAGCAGCCCCCACGGTAGGGGGGGGATGAGCACAGATACGCAGTATTTT. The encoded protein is CASSPHGRGGMSTDTQYF.

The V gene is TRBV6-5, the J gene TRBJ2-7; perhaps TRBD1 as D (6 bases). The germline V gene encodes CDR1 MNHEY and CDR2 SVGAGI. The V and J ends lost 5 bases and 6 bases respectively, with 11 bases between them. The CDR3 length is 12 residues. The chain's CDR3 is CASSRQGLEQYF. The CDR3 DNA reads TGTGCCAGCAGTCGGCAGGGGCTCGAGCAGTACTTC.

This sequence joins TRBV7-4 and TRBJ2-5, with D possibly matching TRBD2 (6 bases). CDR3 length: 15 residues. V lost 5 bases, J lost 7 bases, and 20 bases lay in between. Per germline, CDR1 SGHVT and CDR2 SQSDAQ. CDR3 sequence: CASSRRDSSIGTQYF. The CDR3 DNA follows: TGTGCCAGCAGCCGACGGGACTCTAGCATTGGGACCCAGTACTTC.

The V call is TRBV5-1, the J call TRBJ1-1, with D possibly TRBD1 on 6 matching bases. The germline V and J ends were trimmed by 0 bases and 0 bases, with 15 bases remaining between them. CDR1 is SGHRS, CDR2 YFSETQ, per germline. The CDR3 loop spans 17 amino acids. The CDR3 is CASSLVRGGPLNTEAFF. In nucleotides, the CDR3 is TGCGCCAGCAGCTTGGTCAGGGGAGGGCCCCTGAACACTGAAGCTTTCTTT.

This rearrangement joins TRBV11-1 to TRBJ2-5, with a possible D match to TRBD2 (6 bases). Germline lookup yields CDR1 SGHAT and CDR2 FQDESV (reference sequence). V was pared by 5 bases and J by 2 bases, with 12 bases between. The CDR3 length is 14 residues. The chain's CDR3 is CASSQGLTQETQYF. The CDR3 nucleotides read TGTGCCAGCAGCCAGGGACTGACACAAGAGACCCAGTACTTC.

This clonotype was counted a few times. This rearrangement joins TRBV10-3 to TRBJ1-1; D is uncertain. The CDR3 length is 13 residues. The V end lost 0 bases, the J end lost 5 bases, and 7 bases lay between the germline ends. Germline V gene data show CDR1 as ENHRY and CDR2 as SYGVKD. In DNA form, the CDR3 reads TGTGCCATCAGTGAGTCTTTTGGGACTGAAGCTTTCTTT. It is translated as CAISESFGTEAFF.

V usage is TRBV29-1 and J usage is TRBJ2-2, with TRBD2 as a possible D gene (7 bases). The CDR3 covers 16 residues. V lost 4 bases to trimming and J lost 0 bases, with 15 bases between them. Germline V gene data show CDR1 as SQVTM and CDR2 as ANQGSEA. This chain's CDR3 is CSVGRGGGANTGELFF. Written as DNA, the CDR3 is TGCAGCGTTGGAAGGGGGGGCGGTGCGAACACCGGGGAGCTGTTTTTT.

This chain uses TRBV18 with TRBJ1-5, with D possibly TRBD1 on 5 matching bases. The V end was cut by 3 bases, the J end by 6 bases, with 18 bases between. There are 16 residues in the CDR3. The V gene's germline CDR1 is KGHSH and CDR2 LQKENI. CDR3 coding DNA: TGTGCCAGCTCACCCACCGGGACTCCAATGGGTCAGCCCCAGCATTTT. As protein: CASSPTGTPMGQPQHF.

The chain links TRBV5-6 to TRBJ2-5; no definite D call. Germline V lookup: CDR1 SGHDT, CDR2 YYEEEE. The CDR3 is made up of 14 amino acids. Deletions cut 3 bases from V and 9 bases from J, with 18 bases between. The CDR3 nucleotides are TGTGCCAGCAGCTCTTGGTTTAATTCATTAGCCCAGTACTTC. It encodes CASSSWFNSLAQYF.

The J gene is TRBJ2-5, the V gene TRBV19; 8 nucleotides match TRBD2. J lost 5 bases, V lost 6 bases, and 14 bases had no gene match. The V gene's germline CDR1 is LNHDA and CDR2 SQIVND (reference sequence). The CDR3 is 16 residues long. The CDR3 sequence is CASSNTWAGGGETQYF. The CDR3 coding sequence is TGTGCCAGTAGCAATACCTGGGCCGGCGGGGGGGAGACCCAGTACTTC.